A selection of T cell receptor beta chains follows, all from one sample in a study of blood T cell repertoires in COVID-19. Some clones are missing from TCRdb's copy, which holds only in-frame ones; the method was immunoSEQ multiplex PCR. The sample has 300,000 or so clones; around 83% are singletons. Sequenced: peripheral blood. These receptors all stem from a woman aged 45-65 years with acute or convalescent COVID-19. CDR3s include the opening cysteine and the closing phenylalanine or tryptophan. The D gene is left open where the match is weak. Rows may omit the clone size; those that give it use once, few, many or a size class.

d_call j_call v_call clone_size cdr3_nt cdr3_aa
- TRBJ2-1 TRBV29-1 - TGCAGCGTTGAAGGGGGGGACCTTTACAATGAGCAGTTCTTC CSVEGGDLYNEQFF
- TRBJ1-4 TRBV5-6 - TGTGCCAGCAGCACATCTGGGGGGTTACTGTTTTTT CASSTSGGLLFF
- TRBJ2-2 TRBV7-2 once TGTGCCAGCAGCCCGTCCCTGACGGAGCTACCCGGGGAGCTGTTTTTT CASSPSLTELPGELFF
- TRBJ1-2 TRBV2 few TGTGCCAGCAGGTCCCAGGGTCAGAGCTACACCTTC CASRSQGQSYTF
- TRBJ2-3 TRBV5-1 - TGCGCCAGCAGCTTGGTCCAGGGCACAGATACGCAGTATTTT CASSLVQGTDTQYF
TRBD1 TRBJ2-7 TRBV23-1 - TGCGCCAGCAGTCCCGGATCTCGACAGGGGGATGTCTACGAGCAGTACTTC CASSPGSRQGDVYEQYF
- TRBJ1-5 TRBV24-1 - TGTGCCACCAGCCAGAATAGCAATCAGCCCCAGCATTTT CATSQNSNQPQHF
TRBD1 TRBJ2-3 TRBV10-3 - TGTGCCATCGGTCTCCGGACAGGGACCTACACAGATACGCAGTATTTT CAIGLRTGTYTDTQYF
- TRBJ1-2 TRBV6-4 - - CASSSGQGYGYTF
- TRBJ1-4 TRBV15 once TGTGCCACCAGCAGATACAAGGCAGGGGATCATGAAAAACTGTTTTTT CATSRYKAGDHEKLFF
- TRBJ1-6 TRBV7-2 once TGTGCCAGCAGCTTATATGGAACAGAGAATTCACCCCTCCACTTT CASSLYGTENSPLHF
TRBD2 TRBJ2-7 TRBV20-1 - TGCAGTGCTAGTCAAGCGGGAGGGGTCTACGAGCAGTACTTC CSASQAGGVYEQYF
- TRBJ1-1 TRBV7-2 - TGTGCCAGCAGCCCCGCCGGAGTGTGGGCTTTCTTT CASSPAGVWAFF
TRBD1 TRBJ2-7 TRBV10-3 - TGTGCCATCAGTGAGCCGGACAGGGGGTACGAGCAGTACTTC CAISEPDRGYEQYF
- TRBJ2-3 TRBV18 - TGTGCCAGCTCATCAAACGTGAGGTCAGATACGCAGTATTTT CASSSNVRSDTQYF
- TRBJ2-5 TRBV12-3/TRBV12-4 once TGTGCCAGCAGCCTACAAGAGACCCAGTACTTC CASSLQETQYF
TRBD2 TRBJ2-3 TRBV5-1 - TGCGCCAGCAGTTCGGGGGAGGGTAGGAGGACAGATACGCAGTATTTT CASSSGEGRRTDTQYF
TRBD2 TRBJ2-3 TRBV12-5 - TGTGCTAGTGCCCCGGGTAGCGGGGGGGATACGCAGTATTTT CASAPGSGGDTQYF
TRBD1 TRBJ2-1 TRBV10-1 - TGCGCCAGCAGTGCCTTACCGGGACAGGAGTCCTCGAGGAGGAATGAGCAGTTCTTC CASSALPGQESSRRNEQFF
- TRBJ2-2 TRBV10-3 - TGTGCCATCACCCTGGGACAGAACACCGGGGAGCTGTTTTTT CAITLGQNTGELFF
- TRBJ2-2 TRBV27 - TGTGCCAGCAGTCATGACGGGAGAACCGGGGAGCTGTTTTTT CASSHDGRTGELFF
- TRBJ1-6 TRBV6-4 - TGTGCCAGCAGTGAAGGAACGGAGAGAAATTCACCCCTCCACTTT CASSEGTERNSPLHF
- TRBJ1-1 TRBV5-1 - TGCGCCAGCTCGGAAAACTTCGTACAGGGTAGAGGGGAAGCTTTCTTT CASSENFVQGRGEAFF
- TRBJ2-1 TRBV24-1 - TGTGCCACCAGTAGCGGCAATGAGCAGTTCTTC CATSSGNEQFF
- TRBJ2-2 TRBV1 - TGCACCAGCAGCCGATATCCGGGACAGGGCTACACCGGGGAGCTGTTTTTT CTSSRYPGQGYTGELFF
TRBD1 TRBJ1-6 TRBV9 - TGTGCCAGCAGCGTAGGAGGGGGCATCAATTCACCCCTCCACTTT CASSVGGGINSPLHF
- TRBJ1-1 TRBV2 - TGTGCCAGCGTGGCAGGTTCGTGGGCTGAAGCTTTCTTT CASVAGSWAEAFF
TRBD2 TRBJ2-7 TRBV6-5 - TGTGCCAGCAGCCCCGTGGGACTAACCTACGAGCAGTACTTC CASSPVGLTYEQYF
- TRBJ1-1 TRBV5-1 - TGCGCCAGCACCCCGGAGGGAAACACTGAAGCTTTCTTT CASTPEGNTEAFF
- TRBJ2-1 TRBV9 - TGTGCCAGCAGCGTAGGAGCGGCCTCCATCTACAATGAGCAGTTCTTC CASSVGAASIYNEQFF
- TRBJ2-1 TRBV11-2 - TGTGCCAGCAGCTTAGGGCATCAGAATGAGCAGTTCTTC CASSLGHQNEQFF
TRBD1 TRBJ2-1 TRBV7-3 - TGTGCCAGCAGCTTTGCAGGGGGCCCCTACAATGAGCAGTTCTTC CASSFAGGPYNEQFF
- TRBJ1-2 TRBV2 once TGTGCCAGCAGTGAATGGAGGGCGGGCTATGGCTACACCTTC CASSEWRAGYGYTF
- TRBJ2-6 TRBV12-3/TRBV12-4 - TGTGCCGCAGGGGTCGCTGGGGCCAACGTCCTGACTTTC CAAGVAGANVLTF
- TRBJ1-1 TRBV5-4 - TGTGCCAGCAGCTTGGAGCGGGACACTGAAGCTTTCTTT CASSLERDTEAFF
- TRBJ2-1 TRBV7-9 few TGTGCCAGCAGCTTAGGAGACAATGAGCAGTTCTTC CASSLGDNEQFF
- TRBJ1-2 TRBV28 - TGTGCCAGCAGTCTTGCTAACTATGGCTACACCTTC CASSLANYGYTF
- TRBJ1-1 TRBV5-1 - TGCGCCAGCAGTGAAGGCGCAGGGGTTGGTGAAGCTTTCTTT CASSEGAGVGEAFF
TRBD2 TRBJ2-3 TRBV4-2 - TGTGCCAGCAGCCAAGATTGGGTGGCGGGGGGGTTGGCAGATACGCAGTATTTT CASSQDWVAGGLADTQYF
- TRBJ2-7 TRBV9 - TGTGCCAGCAGCGAGGGGGGGACAGGAACCTACGAGCAGTACTTC CASSEGGTGTYEQYF
- TRBJ2-1 TRBV24-1 - TGTGCCACCAGTGATTTCTCTGCCGGCTCCTACAATGAGCAGTTCTTC CATSDFSAGSYNEQFF
- TRBJ2-1 TRBV14 - TGTGCCAGCAGCCAAGATTGGGTAGCCAAGCAGTTCTTC CASSQDWVAKQFF
- TRBJ2-1 TRBV6-4 few TGTGCCAGCAGCGACGGTACTAGCACCAATGAGCAGTTCTTC CASSDGTSTNEQFF
- TRBJ2-7 TRBV7-2 - TGTGCCAGCAGCCTTTCTAGTATATCCTACGAGCAGTACTTC CASSLSSISYEQYF
- TRBJ2-3 TRBV5-8 - TGTGCCAGCAGCTTGGGACGGGGGGCTGTAGCAGATACGCAGTATTTT CASSLGRGAVADTQYF
TRBD2 TRBJ2-3 TRBV6-2/TRBV6-3 - TGTGCCAGCAGTTACTCGAGCCGGGAGGTCGGAGATACGCAGTATTTT CASSYSSREVGDTQYF
- TRBJ1-1 TRBV5-1 - TGCGCCAGCGAAGCCGCCGGGGGATCGGCTGAAGCTTTCTTT CASEAAGGSAEAFF
- TRBJ1-1 TRBV19 - TGTGCCAGTAGTATAGGTCTAACAGTGAACACTGAAGCTTTCTTT CASSIGLTVNTEAFF
TRBD2 TRBJ2-2 TRBV5-1 - TGCGCCAGCAGCTTCGGGAGGGGCGGGGACACCGGGGAGCTGTTTTTT CASSFGRGGDTGELFF
- TRBJ2-5 TRBV24-1 - TGTGCCACCAGTGATTTTTCGGGGGAGACCCAGTACTTC CATSDFSGETQYF
- TRBJ2-3 TRBV7-3 - TGTGCCAGCAGCTTAACGACTAGCACAGATACGCAGTATTTT CASSLTTSTDTQYF